The TCR beta chain under discussion was sequenced for a study of cytomegalovirus exposure and HLA in healthy donors. Amplification used 60 Vbeta primers and 13 Jbeta primers. TCRdb keeps only in-frame clones here, not all; method: immunoSEQ multiplex PCR. The table lists hundreds of thousands of clones, more than 75% of them singletons. On this clone itself: Its specificity is unknown.

The CDR3 is 16 residues long. V lost 3 bases and J lost 7; bases outside the gene matches: 8. Germline CDR1 MNHNS, CDR2 SASEGT. Whole-study results and caveats: A later analysis linked roughly 17,000 TCR beta sequences to HLA alleles at 0.05 false discovery rate. An analysis that came later showed most CMV-associated TCR beta chains appearing HLA-restricted.

The sample consisted of PBMCs. The chain uses TRBV6-1 and TRBJ2-1; 11 nucleotides line up with TRBD2. This TCR was recovered from a male donor in good health and CMV-seronegative. The CDR3 spells CASSDHIAGGLNEQFF. For the CDR3, the DNA is TGTGCCAGCAGTGACCATATAGCGGGAGGGTTGAATGAGCAGTTCTTC.